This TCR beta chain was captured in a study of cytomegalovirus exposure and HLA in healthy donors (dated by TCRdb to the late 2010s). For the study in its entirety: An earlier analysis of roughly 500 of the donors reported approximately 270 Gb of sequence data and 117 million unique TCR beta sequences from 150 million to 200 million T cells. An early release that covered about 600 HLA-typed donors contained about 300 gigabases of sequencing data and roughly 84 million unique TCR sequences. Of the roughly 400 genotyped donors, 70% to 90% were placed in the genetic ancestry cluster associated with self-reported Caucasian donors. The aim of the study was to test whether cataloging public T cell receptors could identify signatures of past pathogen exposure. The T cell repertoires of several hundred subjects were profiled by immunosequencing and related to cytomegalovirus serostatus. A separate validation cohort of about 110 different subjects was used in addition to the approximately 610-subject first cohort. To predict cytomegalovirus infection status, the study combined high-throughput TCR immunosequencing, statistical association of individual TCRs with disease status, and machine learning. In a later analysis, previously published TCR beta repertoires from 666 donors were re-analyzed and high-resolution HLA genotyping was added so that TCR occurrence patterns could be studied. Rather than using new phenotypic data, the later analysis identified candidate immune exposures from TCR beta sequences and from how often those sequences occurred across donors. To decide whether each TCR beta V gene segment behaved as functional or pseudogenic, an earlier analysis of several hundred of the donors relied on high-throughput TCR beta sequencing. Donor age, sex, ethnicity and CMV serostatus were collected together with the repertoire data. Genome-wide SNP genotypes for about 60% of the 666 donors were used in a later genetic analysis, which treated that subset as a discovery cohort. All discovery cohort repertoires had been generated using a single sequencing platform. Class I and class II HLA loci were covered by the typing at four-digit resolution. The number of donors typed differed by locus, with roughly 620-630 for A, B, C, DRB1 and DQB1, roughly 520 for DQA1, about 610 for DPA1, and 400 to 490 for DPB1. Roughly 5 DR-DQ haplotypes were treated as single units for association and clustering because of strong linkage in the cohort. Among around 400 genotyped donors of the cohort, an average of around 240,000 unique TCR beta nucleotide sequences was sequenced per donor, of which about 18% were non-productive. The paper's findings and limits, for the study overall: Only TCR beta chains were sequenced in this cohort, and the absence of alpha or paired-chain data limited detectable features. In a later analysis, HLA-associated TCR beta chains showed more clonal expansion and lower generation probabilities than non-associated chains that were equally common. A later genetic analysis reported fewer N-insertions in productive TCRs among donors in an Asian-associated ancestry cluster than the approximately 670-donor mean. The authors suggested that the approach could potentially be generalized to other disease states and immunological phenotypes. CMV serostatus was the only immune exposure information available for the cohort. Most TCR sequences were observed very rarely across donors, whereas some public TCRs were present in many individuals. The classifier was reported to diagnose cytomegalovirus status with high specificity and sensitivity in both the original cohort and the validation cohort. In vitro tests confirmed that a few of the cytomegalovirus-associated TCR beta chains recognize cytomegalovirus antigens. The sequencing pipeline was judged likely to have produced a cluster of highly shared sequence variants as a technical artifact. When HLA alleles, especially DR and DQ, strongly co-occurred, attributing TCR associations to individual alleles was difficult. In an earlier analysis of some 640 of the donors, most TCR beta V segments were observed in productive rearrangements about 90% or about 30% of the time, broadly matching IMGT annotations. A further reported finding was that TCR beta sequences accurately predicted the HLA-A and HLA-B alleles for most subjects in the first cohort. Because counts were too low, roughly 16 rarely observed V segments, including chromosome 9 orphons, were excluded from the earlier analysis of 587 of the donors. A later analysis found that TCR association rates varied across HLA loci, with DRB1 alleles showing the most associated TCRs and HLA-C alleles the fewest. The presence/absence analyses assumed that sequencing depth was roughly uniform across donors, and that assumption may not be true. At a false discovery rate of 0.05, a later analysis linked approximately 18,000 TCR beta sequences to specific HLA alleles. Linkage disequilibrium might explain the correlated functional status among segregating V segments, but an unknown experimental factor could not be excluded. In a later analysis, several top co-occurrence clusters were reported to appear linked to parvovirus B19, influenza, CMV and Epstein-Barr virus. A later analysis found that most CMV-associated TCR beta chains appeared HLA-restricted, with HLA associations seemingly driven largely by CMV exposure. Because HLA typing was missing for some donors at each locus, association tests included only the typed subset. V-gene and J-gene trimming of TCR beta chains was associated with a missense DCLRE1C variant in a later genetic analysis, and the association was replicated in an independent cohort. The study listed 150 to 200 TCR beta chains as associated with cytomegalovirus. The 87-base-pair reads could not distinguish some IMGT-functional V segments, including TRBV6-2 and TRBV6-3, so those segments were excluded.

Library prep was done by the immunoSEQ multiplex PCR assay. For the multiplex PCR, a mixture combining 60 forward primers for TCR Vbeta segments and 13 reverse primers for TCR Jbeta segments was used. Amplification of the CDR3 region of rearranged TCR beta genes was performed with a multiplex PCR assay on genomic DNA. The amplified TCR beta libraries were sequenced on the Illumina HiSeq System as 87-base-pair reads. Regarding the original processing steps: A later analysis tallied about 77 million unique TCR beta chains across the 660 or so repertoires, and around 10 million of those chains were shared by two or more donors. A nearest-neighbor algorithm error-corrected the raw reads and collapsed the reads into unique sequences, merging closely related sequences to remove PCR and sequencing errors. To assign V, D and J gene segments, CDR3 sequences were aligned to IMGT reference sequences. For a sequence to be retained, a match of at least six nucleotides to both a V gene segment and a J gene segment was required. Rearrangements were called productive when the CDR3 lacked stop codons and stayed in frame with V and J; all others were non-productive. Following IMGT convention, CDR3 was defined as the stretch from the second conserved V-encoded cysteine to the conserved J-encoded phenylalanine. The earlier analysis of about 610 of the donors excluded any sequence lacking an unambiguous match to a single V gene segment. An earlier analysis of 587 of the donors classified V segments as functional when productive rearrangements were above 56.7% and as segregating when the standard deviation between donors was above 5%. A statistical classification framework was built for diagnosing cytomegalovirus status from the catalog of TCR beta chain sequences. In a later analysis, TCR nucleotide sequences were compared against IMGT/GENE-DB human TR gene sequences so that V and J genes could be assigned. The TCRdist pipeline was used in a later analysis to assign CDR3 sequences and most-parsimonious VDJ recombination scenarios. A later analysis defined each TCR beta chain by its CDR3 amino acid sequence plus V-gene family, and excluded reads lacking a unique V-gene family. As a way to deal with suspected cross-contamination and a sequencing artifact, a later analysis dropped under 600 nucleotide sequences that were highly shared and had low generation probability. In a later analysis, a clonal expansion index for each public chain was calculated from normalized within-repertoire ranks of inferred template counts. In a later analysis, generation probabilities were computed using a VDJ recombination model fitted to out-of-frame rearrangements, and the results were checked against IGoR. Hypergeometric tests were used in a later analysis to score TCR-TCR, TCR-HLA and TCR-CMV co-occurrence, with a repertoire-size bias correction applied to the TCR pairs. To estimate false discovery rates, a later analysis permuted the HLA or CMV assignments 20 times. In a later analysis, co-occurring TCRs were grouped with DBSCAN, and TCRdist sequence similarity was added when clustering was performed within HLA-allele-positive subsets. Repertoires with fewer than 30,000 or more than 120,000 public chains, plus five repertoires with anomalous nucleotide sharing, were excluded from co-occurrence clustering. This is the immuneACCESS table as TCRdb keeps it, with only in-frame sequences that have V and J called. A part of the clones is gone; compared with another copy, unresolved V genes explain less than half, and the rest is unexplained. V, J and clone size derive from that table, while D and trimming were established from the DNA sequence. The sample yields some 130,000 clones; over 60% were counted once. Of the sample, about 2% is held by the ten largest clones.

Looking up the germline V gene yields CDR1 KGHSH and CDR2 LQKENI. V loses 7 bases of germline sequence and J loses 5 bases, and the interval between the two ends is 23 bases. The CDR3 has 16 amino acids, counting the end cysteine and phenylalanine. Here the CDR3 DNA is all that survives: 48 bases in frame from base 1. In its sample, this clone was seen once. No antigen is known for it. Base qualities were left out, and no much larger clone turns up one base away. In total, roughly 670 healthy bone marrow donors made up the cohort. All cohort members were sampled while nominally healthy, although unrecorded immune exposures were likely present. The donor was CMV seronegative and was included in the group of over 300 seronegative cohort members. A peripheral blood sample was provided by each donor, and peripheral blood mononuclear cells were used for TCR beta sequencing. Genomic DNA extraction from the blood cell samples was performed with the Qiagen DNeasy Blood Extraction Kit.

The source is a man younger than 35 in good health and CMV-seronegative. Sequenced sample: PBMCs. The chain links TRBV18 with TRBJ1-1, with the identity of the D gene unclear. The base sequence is TGTGCCAGCTTATGGACCGCCGCGACAAGCGGGACTGAAGCTTTCTTT. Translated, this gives CASLWTAATSGTEAFF.